The 20 T cell receptor beta chains below were found in one sample sequenced in a study of T cell responses to AZD1222 COVID-19 vaccine. The table came from immunoSEQ multiplex PCR; TCRdb's copy has only in-frame clones and leaves some out. This repertoire shows some 140,000 clones, over 90% found once; its top ten account for 0.75% to 0.95%. Sequencing was performed on peripheral blood, taken on day 0 of AZD1222 vaccination. These receptors all stem from an adult in good health.

This chain uses TRBV29-1 with TRBJ2-3; D uncertain. This CDR3 is built from 14 residues. The V end was cut by 4 bases, the J end by 8 bases, with 19 bases between. The germline CDR1 and CDR2 sequences are SQVTM and ANQGSEA. The CDR3 loop is CSVVGLQRRSTQYF. The CDR3 DNA reads as TGCAGCGTTGTGGGTCTACAGCGCCGGTCTACGCAGTATTTT.

The CDR3 nucleotides are TGTGCCAGCAGTGCATCATACTACGAGCAGTACTTC. This codes for CASSASYYEQYF. This rearrangement joins TRBV25-1 to TRBJ2-7; D is unresolved. The germline CDR1 and CDR2 sequences are MGHDK and SYGVNS. The CDR3 length is 12 residues. The ends were cut back, 4 bases at V and 3 bases at J, with 7 bases in the middle.

This clone has only a few counts. The rearrangement joins TRBV6-2 or TRBV6-3 to TRBJ1-1; no firm D call. The CDR3 is 13 residues long. V was clipped by 0 bases and J by 2 bases, with 4 bases between them. Germline CDR1 reads MNHEY; CDR2 reads SVGEGT. The CDR3 sequence: CASSYSDNTEAFF. CDR3 DNA sequence: TGTGCCAGCAGTTACTCGGACAACACTGAAGCTTTCTTT.

V is TRBV28 and J is TRBJ1-2, with 7 bases identical to TRBD1. CDR1 is MDHEN, CDR2 SYDVKM, per germline. The CDR3 is 15 amino acids. V was pared by 5 bases and J by 2 bases, with 8 bases of the junction left unmatched. The CDR3 DNA is TGTGCCAGCAGTCCCCCGGGACAGAGGAACTATGGCTACACCTTC. Translated, it gives CASSPPGQRNYGYTF.

The chain combines TRBV5-1 with TRBJ1-2, with a tentative D call TRBD1 (5 bases). This CDR3 spans 15 amino acids. The V gene lost 0 bases and the J gene lost 5 bases, with 14 bases spanning the gap. Germline lookup yields CDR1 SGHRS and CDR2 YFSETQ. The CDR3 DNA reads as TGCGCCAGCAGCTTGGATCCAGGGCAGTTATATGGCTACACCTTC. Translating gives CASSLDPGQLYGYTF.

V usage is TRBV5-1 and J usage is TRBJ2-1, with 8 positions matching TRBD1. Per germline, CDR1 SGHRS and CDR2 YFSETQ. Trimming at V came to 4 bases and at J to 4 bases, leaving 10 bases not matched to a gene. CDR3 size: 16 residues. CDR3 bases: TGCGCCAGCAGCGGGACAGGCCTCCTTGTATACAATGAGCAGTTCTTC. Its protein product is CASSGTGLLVYNEQFF.

This clone was recorded once. The chain carries TRBV18 and TRBJ2-7; 10 nucleotides match TRBD1. Germline values: CDR1 KGHSH, CDR2 LQKENI. The CDR3 length is 15 residues. The J segment lost 3 bases and the V segment lost 3 bases, leaving 5 bases of the junction unmatched. The CDR3, as DNA: TGTGCCAGCTCACCGGGACAGGGGTCTGTCTACGAGCAGTACTTC. It codes for CASSPGQGSVYEQYF.

The V gene is TRBV10-2, the J gene TRBJ2-1; tentatively, D is TRBD2 (6 bases). The CDR3 is 15 residues long. The V and J ends lost 4 bases and 1 base respectively, with 11 bases between them. Germline-derived CDR1 and CDR2 are WSHSY and SAAADI. This CDR3 reads CASSGLAISYNEQFF. CDR3 coding DNA: TGCGCCAGCAGTGGGCTAGCGATTTCCTACAATGAGCAGTTCTTC.

The gene calls are TRBV5-8 and TRBJ1-6; the match to TRBD1 covers 10 bases. The germline V gene has CDR1 SGHTS and CDR2 YDEGEE. J was trimmed by 8 bases and V by 4 bases; bases with no gene match: 9. This CDR3 region has 16 residues. DNA for the CDR3: TGTGCCAGCAGCCCTTGGGTGGGACAGGGGCATTCACCCCTCCACTTT. Encoded protein: CASSPWVGQGHSPLHF. Full variable domain (remainder filled in from reference TRBV5-8 and TRBJ1-6): EAGVTQSPTHLIKTRGQQATLRCSPISGHTSVYWYQQALGLGLQFLLWYDEGEERNRGNFPPRFSGRQFPNYSSELNVNALELEDSALYLCASSPWVGQGHSPLHFGNGTRLTVT.

This clone was recorded only once. The rearrangement links TRBV10-3 to TRBJ1-6; 9 bases map to TRBD1. The CDR3 runs 13 residues. Losses at the gene ends were 3 bases for V and 15 bases for J; bases not matched to a gene: 6. Germline assignment: CDR1 ENHRY and CDR2 SYGVKD. The CDR3, as DNA: TGTGCCATCAGTGATTTACGGGACAGGGACCTCCACTTT. Its protein product is CAISDLRDRDLHF.

The chain carries TRBV10-3 and TRBJ1-1; no firm D call. The V end was cut by 5 bases, the J end by 0 bases, with 7 bases between. Germline V gene data show CDR1 as ENHRY and CDR2 as SYGVKD. The CDR3 runs 13 residues. CDR3 region: CAISRSVNTEAFF. The CDR3 DNA follows: TGTGCCATCAGTCGGTCAGTGAACACTGAAGCTTTCTTT.

The V gene is TRBV4-2, the J gene TRBJ1-6; D ambiguous. V gave up 0 bases and J gave up 7 bases, with 7 bases separating them. CDR1 and CDR2 (germline): LGHNA, YNFKEQ. This CDR3 region has 14 residues. The CDR3 region is CASSQDRRNSPLHF. The CDR3 nucleotides are TGTGCCAGCAGCCAAGATAGGAGGAATTCACCCCTCCACTTT.

The CDR3 protein is CASSLSVAGGENEQFF. The CDR3 region has the DNA TGCGCCAGCAGCTTGTCGGTAGCGGGGGGCGAGAATGAGCAGTTCTTC. This chain connects TRBV5-1 to TRBJ2-1, with 10 bases aligning to TRBD2. CDR3 length: 16 residues. V trimming: 1 base; J trimming: 7 bases; junction bases outside the gene matches: 8. Germline CDR1 is SGHRS and CDR2 is YFSETQ.

The CDR3 sequence: CASSQYWEEGYSNQPQHF. The DNA of the CDR3 is TGCGCCAGCAGCCAATACTGGGAAGAGGGTTATAGCAATCAGCCCCAGCATTTT. The chain employs TRBV4-1 and TRBJ1-5; D not resolved. CDR3 length: 18 amino acids. Germline V gene sequence: CDR1 MGHRA, CDR2 YSYEKL. Trimming removed 2 bases at V and 0 bases at J, with 17 bases between.

This chain uses TRBV25-1 with TRBJ1-1, with 7 bases aligning to TRBD1. The CDR3 runs 15 residues. Germline V gene data show CDR1 as MGHDK and CDR2 as SYGVNS. Trimming at V came to 4 bases and at J to 5 bases, leaving 10 bases not matched to a gene. CDR3 region: CASSGRGGAYTEAFF. CDR3 nucleotides: TGTGCCAGCAGTGGCAGGGGGGGCGCATATACTGAAGCTTTCTTT.

The chain couples TRBV24-1 to TRBJ1-5, with 10 bases fitting TRBD1. The CDR3 extends over 17 amino acids. V was clipped by 3 bases and J by 2 bases; unmatched bases: 6. Germline loops: CDR1 KGHDR, CDR2 SFDVKD. The CDR3 coding sequence is TGTGCCACCAGTGATCCGACAGGGGGCTGGGGCAATCAGCCCCAGCATTTT. It yields the protein CATSDPTGGWGNQPQHF.

The rearrangement uses TRBV27 and TRBJ1-2; D gene ambiguous. The CDR3 extends over 9 amino acids. The V end lost 9 bases, the J end lost 8 bases, and 7 bases lay between the germline ends. CDR1 MNHEY and CDR2 SMNVEV come from the germline V gene (reference sequence). DNA of the CDR3: TGTGCCAGTACTCAGGGCTACACCTTC. Translation: CASTQGYTF.

As DNA, the CDR3 is TGTGCCAGCAGTGAATCTCTTGGGGTTGGGAACACTGAAGCTTTCTTT. It is translated as CASSESLGVGNTEAFF. This rearrangement joins TRBV25-1 to TRBJ1-1, with D unresolved. The germline V gene has CDR1 MGHDK and CDR2 SYGVNS. The V end lost 1 base, the J end lost 1 base, and 13 bases lay between the germline ends. CDR3 length equals 16 residues.

This chain uses TRBV20-1 with TRBJ1-2; D gene uncertain. Deletions cut 4 bases from V and 7 bases from J, with 10 bases between. Germline CDR1 reads DFQATT; CDR2 reads SNEGSKA (reference sequence). The CDR3 runs 11 residues. The CDR3: CSATPPGGYTF. For the CDR3, the DNA is TGCAGTGCTACTCCACCGGGTGGCTACACCTTC.

V usage is TRBV6-2 or TRBV6-3 and J usage is TRBJ2-7; D is ambiguous. The CDR3 loop spans 12 amino acids. Per the germline V gene, CDR1 is MNHEY and CDR2 is SVGEGT. V was pared by 2 bases and J by 0 bases, with 2 bases between. The CDR3 sequence: CASSYDSYEQYF. CDR3 bases: TGTGCCAGCAGTTACGACTCCTACGAGCAGTACTTC.